The 9 T cell receptor beta chains reported below all come from one sample, sequenced in a study of metastatic and nonmetastatic thyroid tumors (dated by TCRdb to the early 2020s). No patient had received any treatment before thyroid surgery. The library came from PCR. TCRdb records Illumina HiSeq 4000 as the sequencer. TCRdb itself trimmed the public reads at Q25 with fastp, ran MiXCR and retained productive beta chains. In this sample the table shows roughly 13,000 clones, about 32% of which occur a single time. Jointly, the top ten make up 15% to 18% of the sample. What was sequenced was tumor tissue. Every receptor here comes from a male donor with papillary thyroid cancer or a benign thyroid nodule (not recorded which). Some clones in this sample may be carry-over from other donors' samples.

Relative to its sample, this clone is medium-sized. This chain joins TRBV20-1 and TRBJ1-2; TRBD1 matches at 7 bases. CDR3 length equals 14 residues. Per germline, CDR1 DFQATT and CDR2 SNEGSKA (reference sequence). V gave up 1 base and J gave up 3 bases; unmatched junction bases: 5. The CDR3 DNA reads as TGCAGTGCTAGAGCACAGGGGATCTACTATGGCTACACCTTC. Translating gives CSARAQGIYYGYTF.

This clone was found a few times. The DNA of the CDR3 is TGTGCCAGCAAACCGGGACAGGGGAACACTGAAGCTTTCTTT. It specifies CASKPGQGNTEAFF. V gene TRBV6-4 combines with J gene TRBJ1-1; 9 bases map to TRBD1. The trim removed 7 bases at V and 1 base at J, leaving 4 bases unmatched. Germline assignment: CDR1 MRHNA and CDR2 SNTAGT. The CDR3 has 14 amino acids.

This clone was seen repeatedly, ten times or more. Other DNA sequences within the sample encode an identical CDR3. This sequence joins TRBV7-9 and TRBJ1-1; D unresolved. V was cut by 6 bases and J by 4 bases, with 6 bases left in between. CDR1 SEHNR and CDR2 FQNEAQ come from the germline V gene (reference sequence). The CDR3 consists of 11 residues. The CDR3 nucleotides read TGTGCCAGCAGTTCGAGCACTGAAGCTTTCTTT. Protein product: CASSSSTEAFF.

The chain is built from TRBV12-3 or TRBV12-4 and TRBJ1-2; D call uncertain. The CDR3 runs 15 residues. V was cut by 6 bases and J by 9 bases, with 23 bases left in between. The CDR3 DNA reads as TGTGCCAGCAGCCCCCCGGCCTTCAGGTCCGCTTGCTACACCTTC. Translation gives CASSPPAFRSACYTF.

The chain carries TRBV24-1 and TRBJ2-5; weak D call: TRBD1 (6 bases). This CDR3 has 13 residues. Trimming took 3 bases from V and 7 from J, leaving 11 bases between them. The germline V gene has CDR1 KGHDR and CDR2 SFDVKD. The CDR3 sequence: CATSDTLRGTQYF. In DNA, the CDR3 is TGTGCCACCAGTGATACCCTCAGGGGGACCCAGTACTTC.

This clone was detected only a few times. The chain links TRBV6-1 to TRBJ2-7, with 7 bases fitting TRBD2. J gave up 3 bases and V 6 bases, and 5 bases lay outside the gene matches. The CDR3 length is 13 residues. Germline V gene lookup returns CDR1 MNHNS and CDR2 SASEGT. The CDR3 region is CASSAGAVYEQYF. DNA for the CDR3: TGTGCCAGCAGCGCGGGAGCTGTCTACGAGCAGTACTTC.

This clone rates as medium-sized (0.01 to 0.1%). The chain combines TRBV6-1 with TRBJ1-3, with TRBD1 matching 10 bases. Germline V gives CDR1 MNHNS, CDR2 SASEGT. The CDR3 sequence is 17 residues long. V shed 5 bases, J shed 2 bases, and the junction held 9 bases outside the gene matches. The CDR3, as DNA: TGTGCCAGCAGTTCCCTAAGACAGGGGGCTGCTGGAAACACCATATATTTT. It yields the protein CASSSLRQGAAGNTIYF.

With respect to this clone: A read error may be the cause here, since a much bigger clone is one base away. The conserved closing phenylalanine or tryptophan is absent in this CDR3, likely reflecting a read error. This chain uses TRBV7-8 with TRBJ2-7; D unclear. From germline, CDR1 is SGHVS and CDR2 FQNEAQ. There are 15 residues in the CDR3. CDR3: CASCFGRGITYEQYS. The CDR3 DNA sequence: TGTGCCAGCTGCTTCGGCCGAGGCATTACCTACGAGCAGTACTCC.

The J gene is TRBJ1-3, the V gene TRBV6-1; TRBD1 might be the D (6 bases). Trimming removed 3 bases at V and 4 bases at J, with 7 bases between. CDR1 and CDR2 from the germline V gene are MNHNS and SASEGT. The CDR3 consists of 13 residues. The chain's CDR3 is CASSETGGNTIYF. The CDR3 bases are TGTGCCAGCAGTGAGACAGGCGGAAACACCATATATTTT.